The sequence of this T cell receptor beta chain was determined in a study of T cells after somatic rescue of genetic block. From germline, CDR1 is SGHNT and CDR2 YYREEE (reference sequence). CDR3 length: 15 amino acids. The V end lost 0 bases, the J end lost 4 bases, and 8 bases lay between the germline ends. Here immunoSEQ multiplex PCR was the method, and the copy in TCRdb shows in-frame clones only, minus some. The data contain tens of thousands of clones, around 90% of them singletons. The receptor was isolated from a man in his forties or fifties. This chain joins TRBV5-4 and TRBJ2-6; the D is unclear. The sample taken for sequencing was peripheral blood mononuclear cells (PBMCs). The CDR3 DNA is TGTGCCAGCAGCTTGGTTAGGGCGGGGGCCAACGTCCTGACTTTC. As protein: CASSLVRAGANVLTF.